This TCR beta chain was documented in a study of early T cells in non-severe SARS-CoV-2 infection. At the level of the study: Sequenced bulk RNA came from whole blood that was unsorted, and chains were unpaired.

This clonotype has ten or more counts. What it recognizes is unknown. The CDR3 loop spans 20 amino acids. Germline trimming cut 5 bases from V and 4 bases from J; bases unmatched to any gene: 27. CDR1 SQVTM and CDR2 ANQGSEA come from the germline V gene. In the library, individual cDNA molecules carried attached unique molecular identifiers. TCRdb reprocessed the 5' RACE reads via MiXCR and lists one record per CDR3 protein. The profile shows roughly 70,000 distinct CDR3 sequences, roughly 13% of them singletons. Points from the study as a whole: The matching step, a VDJdb search, favored anti-spike CD8 responses and missed private and CD4 specificities.

The source material was whole blood. The sequence derives from an adult who was a healthcare worker with PCR-confirmed SARS-CoV-2 infection or an uninfected control (not recorded which). The gene calls are TRBV29-1 and TRBJ2-7; 9 nucleotides line up with TRBD1. Here the CDR3 DNA reads TGCAGCGTTAAAAGGGACAGGGATCTCACTCCCACTGATCGGGGGTACGAGCAGTACTTC. It yields the protein CSVKRDRDLTPTDRGYEQYF.